The entry that follows covers one T cell receptor beta chain sequence. Its target is unknown. This record comes from a study of cytomegalovirus exposure and HLA in healthy donors. In the study overall: Among 150 million to 200 million T cells, an earlier analysis found 90 million to 130 million unique TCR beta sequences. General study results and limits: The authors later found HLA-associated TCR beta chains more clonally expanded than equally common others. As a later analysis showed, several of the most significant clusters appeared to be linked to common viral pathogens.

In the PCR, 60 Vbeta and 13 Jbeta primers were used. The protocol was immunoSEQ multiplex PCR, while the TCRdb copy is restricted to in-frame clones and leaves out a portion. The sample has 45,000 to 55,000 clones; about three quarters are singletons. Trimming pared 1 base from V and 8 bases from J, leaving 20 bases between. The CDR3 loop spans 17 amino acids. The V gene's germline CDR1 is MDHEN and CDR2 SYDVKM. The clonotype originates from a man aged 25 to 45 in good health and CMV-seropositive. V is TRBV28 and J is TRBJ1-4; D is unclear. The specimen was PBMCs. CDR3 residues: CASSLYPRPLRGEKLFF. CDR3 coding DNA: TGTGCCAGCAGTTTATATCCGCGGCCCCTTAGAGGGGAAAAACTGTTTTTT.